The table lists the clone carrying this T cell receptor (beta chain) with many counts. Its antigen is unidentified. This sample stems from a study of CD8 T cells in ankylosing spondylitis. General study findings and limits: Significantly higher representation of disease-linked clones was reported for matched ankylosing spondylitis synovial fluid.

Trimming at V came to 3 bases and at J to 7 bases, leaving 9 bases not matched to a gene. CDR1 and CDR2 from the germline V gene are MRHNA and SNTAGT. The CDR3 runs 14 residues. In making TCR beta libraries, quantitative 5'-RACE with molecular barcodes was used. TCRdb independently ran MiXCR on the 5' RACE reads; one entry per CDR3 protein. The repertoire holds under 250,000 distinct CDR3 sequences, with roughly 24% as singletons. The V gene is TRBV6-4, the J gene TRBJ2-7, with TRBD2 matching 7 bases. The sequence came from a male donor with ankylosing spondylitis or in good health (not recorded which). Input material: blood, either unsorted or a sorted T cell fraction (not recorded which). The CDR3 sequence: CASSENGRAGEQYF. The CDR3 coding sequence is TGTGCCAGCAGTGAAAACGGGAGAGCGGGGGAGCAGTACTTC.